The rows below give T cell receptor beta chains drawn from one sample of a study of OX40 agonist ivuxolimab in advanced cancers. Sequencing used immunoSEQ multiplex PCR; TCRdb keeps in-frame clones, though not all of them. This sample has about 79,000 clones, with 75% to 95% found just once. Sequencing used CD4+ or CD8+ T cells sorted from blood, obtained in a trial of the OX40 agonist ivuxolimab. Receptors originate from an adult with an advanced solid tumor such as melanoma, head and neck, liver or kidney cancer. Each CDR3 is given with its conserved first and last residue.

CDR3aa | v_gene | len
CASKTGANYGYTF | TRBV2 | 13
CASSQGYWLAGGGTDTQYF | TRBV4-1 | 19
CAGTGDGAETQYF | TRBV21-1 | 13
CASSLEGQASGNTIYF | TRBV5-1 | 16
CSARAYGYTF | TRBV20-1 | 10
CASSSLSASGRRVNYEQYF | TRBV6-4 | 19
CASSTSLIAYEQYF | TRBV9 | 14
CASSRTGITDTQYF | TRBV19 | 14
CASSEGWTGNQPQHF | TRBV6-1 | 15
CASSLKSRETQYF | TRBV11-2 | 13
CASSPLLDFLNEQFF | TRBV7-9 | 15
CASSFLLASSYNEQFF | TRBV9 | 16
CASSPGAGRSSYEQYF | TRBV5-6 | 16
CASSPAGLLPQHF | TRBV18 | 13
CASSLERGTYGYTF | TRBV5-1 | 14
CASSQPGQHEAFF | TRBV5-4 | 13
CASSPATGTGVGYTF | TRBV18 | 15
CASSPDREAFF | TRBV5-1 | 11
CASSQAGQGNTEAFF | TRBV4-2 | 15
CASSLNAGTRAFF | TRBV11-3 | 13
CASGPPTTYTGELFF | TRBV12-5 | 15
CASSGTGYNEQFF | TRBV11-2 | 13
CASSIGAVGTEAFF | TRBV19 | 14
CASSLGASGRAGTDTQYF | TRBV7-9 | 18
CASSELAGSQETQYF | TRBV6-1 | 15
CASSAPGLAGVPETQYF | TRBV28 | 17
CASNLQRGNTEAFF | TRBV28 | 14
CSVGTGAGTQYF | TRBV29-1 | 12
CASSYTGTALNTEAFF | TRBV13 | 16
CASSRNRGSYEQYF | TRBV4-1 | 14
CASRLGLAGGRGAVF | TRBV12-2 | 15
CASSQLDRGYEQYF | TRBV28 | 14
CASSLLGVQETQYF | TRBV5-1 | 14
CASSPPRLANQETQYF | TRBV28 | 16
CASSSPGTGGANYGYTF | TRBV5-4 | 17
CASSLAQGNTGELFF | TRBV5-1 | 15
CASSVAAGIAEAFF | TRBV6-4 | 14
CASSPSEAQYF | TRBV18 | 11
CASSSGRAGELFF | TRBV6-6 | 13
CASSLEPNLVANEQYF | TRBV7-2 | 16
CASSIGLAEKYNEQFF | TRBV19 | 16